These T cell receptor beta chains were read from a single sample in a study of cytomegalovirus exposure and HLA in healthy donors. The table came from immunoSEQ multiplex PCR; TCRdb's copy has only in-frame clones and leaves some out. Of over 150,000 clones listed, about 86% are singletons. Sequencing was carried out using PBMCs. The receptors were gathered from a human donor in good health. Both conserved end residues are part of each CDR3. A D gene is named only where the DNA matches it firmly. Where a row states a size, it is once, few, many or the class of an expanded clone; other rows omit it.

clone size	V gene	J gene	D gene	CDR3 protein	CDR3 DNA
.	TRBV2	TRBJ1-1	.	CASSGAGNTEAFF	TGTGCCAGCAGTGGGGCGGGGAACACTGAAGCTTTCTTT
.	TRBV27	TRBJ2-3	TRBD2	CASRRVGGDTQYF	TGTGCCAGCAGACGCGTGGGGGGGGATACGCAGTATTTT
once	TRBV29-1	TRBJ2-7	.	CSAGQRTYEQYF	TGCAGCGCAGGACAGCGAACCTACGAGCAGTACTTC
.	TRBV30	TRBJ2-3	.	CAWTQGIGTDTQYF	TGTGCCTGGACGCAGGGGATAGGAACAGATACGCAGTATTTT
.	TRBV11-2	TRBJ2-1	TRBD2	CASSLDGRVWDEQFF	TGTGCCAGCAGCTTAGACGGGAGGGTTTGGGATGAGCAGTTCTTC
.	TRBV28	TRBJ1-2	TRBD1	CATETLGTVGFYGYTF	TGTGCCACCGAGACCCTAGGGACAGTTGGATTCTATGGCTACACCTTC
.	TRBV7-2	TRBJ1-5	TRBD1	CASSYGTGLGSNQPQHF	TGTGCCAGCAGCTACGGGACAGGACTAGGTAGCAATCAGCCCCAGCATTTT
.	TRBV19	TRBJ2-1	TRBD1	CASVKPGQGSNEQFF	TGTGCCAGCGTGAAACCGGGACAGGGAAGCAATGAGCAGTTCTTC
.	TRBV10-2	TRBJ2-7	TRBD2	CASQWGLAEFEQYF	TGCGCCAGCCAGTGGGGACTAGCGGAGTTTGAGCAGTACTTC
few	TRBV9	TRBJ2-7	TRBD1	CASSSGTGVYEQYF	TGTGCCAGCAGCTCCGGGACAGGGGTCTACGAGCAGTACTTC
.	TRBV5-6	TRBJ1-2	.	CASSLRRQNYGYTF	TGTGCCAGCAGCTTGCGGAGACAGAACTATGGCTACACCTTC
.	TRBV5-1	TRBJ2-1	TRBD2	CASRTSWNNEQFF	TGCGCCAGCAGGACTAGCTGGAACAATGAGCAGTTCTTC
.	TRBV6-5	TRBJ1-2	TRBD1	CASSRVLGQDGYTF	TGTGCCAGCAGTCGTGTACTGGGACAGGATGGCTACACCTTC
few	TRBV6-1	TRBJ1-2	TRBD1	CASSVPPGTGYGYTF	TGTGCCAGCAGTGTCCCTCCCGGGACAGGGTATGGCTACACCTTC
.	TRBV5-1	TRBJ1-3	.	CASSGTGSSGNTIYF	TGCGCCAGCAGCGGGACCGGGAGCTCTGGAAACACCATATATTTT
once	TRBV29-1	TRBJ1-2	TRBD1	CSVDRQGAGGYTF	TGCAGCGTTGACCGACAGGGGGCGGGGGGCTACACCTTC
.	TRBV19	TRBJ2-5	.	CASSKQGIGNRGTQYF	TGTGCCAGTAGTAAACAGGGAATTGGGAATCGGGGGACCCAGTACTTC
.	TRBV11-2	TRBJ1-2	.	CASSLDPTASNYGYTF	TGTGCCAGCAGCTTAGACCCAACTGCGTCCAACTATGGCTACACCTTC
.	TRBV6-1	TRBJ1-1	.	CASSEARGQNTEAFF	TGTGCCAGCAGTGAAGCCAGGGGTCAGAACACTGAAGCTTTCTTT
.	TRBV2	TRBJ2-1	.	CASRGYGYNEQFF	TGTGCCAGCCGGGGATATGGGTACAATGAGCAGTTCTTC
once	TRBV2	TRBJ2-2	.	CASSDLSTGELFF	TGTGCCAGCAGTGATCTGTCCACCGGGGAGCTGTTTTTT
.	TRBV7-8	TRBJ2-1	.	CASSFGQGDPEQFF	TGTGCCAGCAGCTTTGGGCAGGGTGACCCAGAGCAGTTCTTC
.	TRBV9	TRBJ2-3	TRBD1	CASSGGQGSDTQYF	TGTGCCAGCAGCGGGGGACAGGGGTCAGATACGCAGTATTTT
.	TRBV18	TRBJ2-5	TRBD1	CASSPRGQGAETQYF	TGTGCCAGCTCACCAAGAGGACAGGGCGCAGAGACCCAGTACTTC
few	TRBV7-8	TRBJ1-1	.	CASSRHRNTEAFF	TGTGCCAGCAGTCGACACCGGAACACTGAAGCTTTCTTT
.	TRBV27	TRBJ2-7	.	CASAPWENSYEQYF	TGTGCCAGCGCCCCGTGGGAGAACTCCTACGAGCAGTACTTC
.	TRBV7-9	TRBJ2-7	.	CASSPRDFGEQYF	TGTGCCAGCAGCCCAAGGGACTTCGGGGAGCAGTACTTC
.	TRBV29-1	TRBJ2-3	.	CSMNGRDTDTQYF	TGCAGCATGAATGGTAGAGACACAGATACGCAGTATTTT
.	TRBV2	TRBJ1-2	TRBD1	CASSQTGVRYGYTF	TGTGCCAGCAGTCAAACAGGGGTTCGCTATGGCTACACCTTC
.	TRBV11-2	TRBJ2-2	TRBD1	CASSPSTGANTGELFF	TGTGCCAGCAGCCCCTCGACAGGGGCGAACACCGGGGAGCTGTTTTTT
.	TRBV30	TRBJ1-1	.	CAWSVGSTEAFF	TGTGCCTGGAGTGTAGGGAGCACTGAAGCTTTCTTT
.	TRBV7-3	TRBJ2-6	.	CASSPGLAGANVLTF	TGTGCCAGCAGCCCAGGGTTGGCTGGGGCCAACGTCCTGACTTTC
once	TRBV27	TRBJ2-7	TRBD1	CASSLDRGSDEQYF	TGTGCCAGCAGTCTAGACAGGGGGAGCGACGAGCAGTACTTC
few	TRBV15	TRBJ1-2	.	CATSRDLANYGYTF	TGTGCCACCAGCAGAGATCTAGCTAACTATGGCTACACCTTC
.	TRBV29-1	TRBJ2-1	TRBD1	CSAASGGSYNEQFF	TGCAGCGCCGCGTCAGGGGGATCATACAATGAGCAGTTCTTC
many	TRBV18	TRBJ1-2	.	CASSPAAELYGYTF	TGTGCCAGCTCACCTGCCGCGGAACTATATGGCTACACCTTC
.	TRBV19	TRBJ2-1	TRBD1	CASSMVRTGGNEQFF	TGTGCCAGTAGTATGGTCCGGACAGGGGGAAATGAGCAGTTCTTC
.	TRBV7-2	TRBJ2-7	TRBD1	CASSLGPSGTGFEQYF	TGTGCCAGCAGCTTAGGGCCCTCAGGGACAGGTTTCGAGCAGTACTTC
.	TRBV19	TRBJ2-7	.	CASSIGGHEQYF	TGTGCCAGTAGTATCGGAGGCCACGAGCAGTACTTC
.	TRBV7-3	TRBJ1-2	.	CASSSNHAGGYTF	TGTGCCAGCAGCTCCAACCACGCGGGGGGCTACACCTTC
.	TRBV27	TRBJ1-3	.	CASSLRGLAGNTIYF	TGTGCCAGCAGTTTAAGGGGGTTGGCTGGAAACACCATATATTTT
.	TRBV19	TRBJ1-2	TRBD1	CASSIGGQRRTFNYGYTF	TGTGCCAGTAGTATAGGGGGACAGCGCCGTACATTTAACTATGGCTACACCTTC
.	TRBV27	TRBJ1-1	.	CASQPGYNAEAFF	TGTGCCAGCCAACCGGGGTATAACGCGGAAGCTTTCTTT
.	TRBV29-1	TRBJ1-4	.	CSVVPNSYGEKLFF	TGCAGCGTAGTACCCAACTCCTACGGGGAAAAACTGTTTTTT
.	TRBV5-1	TRBJ2-5	.	CASSSGQSQKETQYF	TGCGCCAGCAGCTCCGGACAGAGCCAAAAAGAGACCCAGTACTTC
.	TRBV27	TRBJ2-1	.	CASSRNSGTGLNEQFF	TGTGCCAGCAGTCGAAATAGCGGAACTGGGCTCAATGAGCAGTTCTTC
.	TRBV7-2	TRBJ2-3	.	CASSPKWPASGDTQYF	TGTGCCAGCAGCCCCAAATGGCCGGCCAGCGGGGATACGCAGTATTTT
.	TRBV9	TRBJ1-5	.	CASSGPGNSNQPQHF	TGTGCCAGCAGCGGCCCCGGGAACTCAAATCAGCCCCAGCATTTT
.	TRBV10-3	TRBJ2-1	TRBD2	CATGASGDNEQFF	TGTGCCACCGGCGCTAGCGGGGACAATGAGCAGTTCTTC
once	TRBV19	TRBJ2-1	.	CATGRHEQFF	TGTGCCACTGGGAGACATGAGCAGTTCTTC
.	TRBV13	TRBJ1-4	TRBD1	CASSQDRGIKKLFF	TGTGCCAGCAGCCAGGACAGGGGAATCAAAAAACTGTTTTTT
few	TRBV29-1	TRBJ1-1	.	CSVEDLSEAFF	TGCAGCGTTGAAGATCTCAGTGAAGCTTTCTTT
.	TRBV25-1	TRBJ1-2	.	CASSFGNYGYTF	TGTGCCAGCAGTTTCGGGAACTATGGCTACACCTTC
.	TRBV4-1	TRBJ2-1	.	CASSQDSAVSYNEQFF	TGCGCCAGCAGCCAAGATTCCGCGGTCTCCTACAATGAGCAGTTCTTC
.	TRBV13	TRBJ2-6	TRBD1	CASSLRGTVTGANVLTF	TGTGCCAGCAGCTTGAGGGGGACAGTGACTGGGGCCAACGTCCTGACTTTC
.	TRBV29-1	TRBJ2-3	TRBD2	CSVGTSGSTDTQYF	TGCAGCGTGGGGACTAGCGGGAGCACAGATACGCAGTATTTT
.	TRBV5-4	TRBJ1-2	.	CASSSPTEGRHGYTF	TGTGCCAGCAGCTCCCCTACCGAGGGTCGTCATGGCTACACCTTC
.	TRBV5-1	TRBJ2-7	.	CASSLVPNGYEQYF	TGCGCCAGCAGCTTGGTTCCGAACGGGTACGAGCAGTACTTC